The following is a T cell receptor (beta chain) sequence with its context. The antigen is not known. The V gene's germline CDR1 is SGHVS and CDR2 FNYEAQ. The CDR3 runs to 17 residues. V was cut by 2 bases and J by 2 bases, with 19 bases left in between. Unique molecular identifiers were used in preparing the TCRbeta library. TCRdb recomputed calls from the PCR reads with MiXCR, one row per CDR3 protein. The sample has about 980,000 distinct CDR3 sequences, about 29% seen once. These data originate in a study of T-cell reconstitution after alpha-beta-depleted transplantation in children. Points from the study as a whole: Surviving recipient T cells and thymic progenitors underlay high day-60 TCRbeta diversity in some patients. One year post-transplant, T-cell counts and diversity were largely derived from T cells produced anew. Expanded clones from the graft, numbering several hundred, reportedly supplied alpha-beta T cells about two months after transplant.

V gene TRBV7-6 combines with J gene TRBJ2-7; a weak D match, TRBD1 (6 bases). The receptor's source is a boy under two years old who had a stem cell transplant for SCID, so the T cells may come from the graft donor. Material: PBMCs, mostly from graft donor cells, obtained 360 days after TCRalphabeta/CD19-depleted stem cell transplant. This chain's CDR3 is CASSLIGPGTFPYEQYF. CDR3 nucleotides: TGTGCCAGCAGCTTAATTGGCCCCGGGACATTCCCCTACGAGCAGTACTTC.